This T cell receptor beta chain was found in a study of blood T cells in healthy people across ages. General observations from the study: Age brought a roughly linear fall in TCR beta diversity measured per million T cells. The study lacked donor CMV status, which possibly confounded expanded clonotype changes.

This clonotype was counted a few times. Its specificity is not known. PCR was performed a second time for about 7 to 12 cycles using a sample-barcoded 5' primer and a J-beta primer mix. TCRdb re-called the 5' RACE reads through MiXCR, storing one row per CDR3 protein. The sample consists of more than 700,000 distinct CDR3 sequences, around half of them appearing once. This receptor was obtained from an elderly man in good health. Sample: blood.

The CDR3 nucleotides are TGTGCCAGCAGCTTAGCGACGGGGACAGGGGAGAAGGAGACCCAGTACTTC. Its translation: CASSLATGTGEKETQYF. This sequence joins TRBV7-9 and TRBJ2-5; TRBD1 matches 10 bases. Germline V gives CDR1 SEHNR, CDR2 FQNEAQ (reference sequence). Trimming at V came to 0 bases and at J to 5 bases, leaving 9 bases not matched to a gene. CDR3 length: 17 amino acids.